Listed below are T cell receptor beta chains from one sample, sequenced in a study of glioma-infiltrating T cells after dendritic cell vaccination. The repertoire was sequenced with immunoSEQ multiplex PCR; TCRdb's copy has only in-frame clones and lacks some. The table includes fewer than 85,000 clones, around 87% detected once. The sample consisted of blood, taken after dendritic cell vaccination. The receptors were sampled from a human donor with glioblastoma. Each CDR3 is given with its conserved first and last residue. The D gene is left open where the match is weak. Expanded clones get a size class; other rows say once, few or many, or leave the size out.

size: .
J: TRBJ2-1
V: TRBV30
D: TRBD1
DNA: TGTGCCCAACTTAGGGGACAGGGGGACAATGAGCAGTTCTTC
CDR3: CAQLRGQGDNEQFF

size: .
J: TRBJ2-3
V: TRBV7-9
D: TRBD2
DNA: TGTGCCAGCAGCTTCACTAGCGGACTCTCATTCACAGATACGCAGTATTTT
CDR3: CASSFTSGLSFTDTQYF

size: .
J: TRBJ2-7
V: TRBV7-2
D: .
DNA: TGTGCCAGCAGCCGTGGAGAGGGTTCCGAGCAGTACTTC
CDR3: CASSRGEGSEQYF

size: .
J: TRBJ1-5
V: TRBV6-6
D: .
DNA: TGTGCCAGCAGTTACTCTCTTCAGCCCCAGCATTTT
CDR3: CASSYSLQPQHF

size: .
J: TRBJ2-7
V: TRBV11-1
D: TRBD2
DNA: TGTGCCAGCAGCTTAGTGGATAGCGGGGGGCCCATCTCCTACGAGCAGTACTTC
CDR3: CASSLVDSGGPISYEQYF

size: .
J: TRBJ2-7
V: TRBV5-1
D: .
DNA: TGCGCCAGCAGCACCCCGGGTCAAACCGGGGAGCAGTACTTC
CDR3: CASSTPGQTGEQYF

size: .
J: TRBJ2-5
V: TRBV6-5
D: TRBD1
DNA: TGTGCCAGCAGTCGGGACAGTAAAGAGACCCAGTACTTC
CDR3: CASSRDSKETQYF

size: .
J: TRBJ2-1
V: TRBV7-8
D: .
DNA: TGTGCCAGCAGCTTAAGCTCCCTCGGCTACAATGAGCAGTTCTTC
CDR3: CASSLSSLGYNEQFF

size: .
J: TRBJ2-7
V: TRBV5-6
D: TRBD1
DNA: TGTGCCAGCAGACCCATCCAGGGGGATGAGCAGTACTTC
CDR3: CASRPIQGDEQYF

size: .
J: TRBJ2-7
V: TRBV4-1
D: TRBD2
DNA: TGCGCCAGCAGCCAGCAACTCCTAGCGGGACTACACGAGCAGTACTTC
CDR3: CASSQQLLAGLHEQYF

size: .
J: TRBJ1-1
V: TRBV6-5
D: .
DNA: TGTGCCAGCAGCCAGGCGGGGGGGTGGGCTTTCTTT
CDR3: CASSQAGGWAFF

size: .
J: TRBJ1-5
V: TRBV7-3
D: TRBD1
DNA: TGTGCCGAGACAGGGGGCAATCAGCCCCAGCATTTT
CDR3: CAETGGNQPQHF

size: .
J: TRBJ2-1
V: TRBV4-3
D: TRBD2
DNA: TGCGCCAGCAGCCAAGATAGGGCTAGCGGCTCCTACAATGAGCAGTTCTTC
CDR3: CASSQDRASGSYNEQFF

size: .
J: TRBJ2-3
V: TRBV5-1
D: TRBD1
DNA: TGCGCCAGCAGCTTGGAAGGCAGGGGGAGAGGAGATACGCAGTATTTT
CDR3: CASSLEGRGRGDTQYF

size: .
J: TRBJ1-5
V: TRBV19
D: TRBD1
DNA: TGTGCCACTTCTGGCGGGACAGTCAATCAGCCCCAGCATTTT
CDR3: CATSGGTVNQPQHF

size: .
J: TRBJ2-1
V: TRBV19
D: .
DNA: TGTGCCAGTACCCCGAGGTCAGTGGGTGAGCAGTTCTTC
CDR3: CASTPRSVGEQFF

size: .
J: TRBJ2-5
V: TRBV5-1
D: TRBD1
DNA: TGCGCCAGCAACCCTCGGACAGGGGGCGCGGGGGAGACCCAGTACTTC
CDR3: CASNPRTGGAGETQYF

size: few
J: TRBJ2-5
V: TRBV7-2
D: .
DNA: TGTGCCAGCAGCCACAGGGCCCAGACACCCCAAGAGACCCAGTACTTC
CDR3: CASSHRAQTPQETQYF